This T cell receptor beta chain is drawn from a study of cytomegalovirus exposure and HLA in healthy donors. PCR employed 60 Vbeta and 13 Jbeta primers. The protocol was immunoSEQ multiplex PCR, while the TCRdb copy is restricted to in-frame clones and leaves out a portion. The table lists approximately 140,000 clones, around three quarters of them singletons. Study findings and constraints: The later analysis indicated that the majority of CMV-associated TCR beta chains appeared HLA-restricted. Cytomegalovirus status, reportedly, was diagnosed with high specificity and sensitivity by the classifier. Immune exposure data for these donors was limited to CMV serostatus.

CDR1 GTSNPN and CDR2 SVGIG come from the germline V gene (reference sequence). V shed 5 bases, J shed 9 bases, and the junction held 6 bases outside the gene matches. CDR3 length: 13 amino acids. In its sample, this clone was seen once. The antigen is not known. The sample comprised PBMCs. This rearrangement joins TRBV30 to TRBJ1-6, with TRBD1 matching over 8 bases. This TCR derives from a woman aged 40 to 50 in good health and CMV-seropositive. In nucleotides, the CDR3 is TGTGCCTGGGGGACAGGTCTCGGTTCACCCCTCCACTTT. Protein sequence: CAWGTGLGSPLHF. Filled out from reference TRBV30 and TRBJ1-6, the complete variable domain reads SQTIHQWPATLVQPVGSPLSLECTVEGTSNPNLYWYRQAAGRGLQLLFYSVGIGQISSEVPQNLSASRPQDRQFILSSKKLLLSDSGFYLCAWGTGLGSPLHFGNGTRLTVT.